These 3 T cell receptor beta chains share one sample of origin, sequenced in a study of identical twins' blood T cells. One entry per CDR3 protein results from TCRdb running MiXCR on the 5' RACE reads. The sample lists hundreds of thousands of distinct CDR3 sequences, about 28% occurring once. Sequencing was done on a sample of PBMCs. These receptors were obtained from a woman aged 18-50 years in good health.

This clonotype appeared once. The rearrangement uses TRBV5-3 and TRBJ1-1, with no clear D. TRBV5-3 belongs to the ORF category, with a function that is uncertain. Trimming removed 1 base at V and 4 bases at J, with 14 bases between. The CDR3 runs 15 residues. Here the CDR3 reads CARSLLQRGATEAFF. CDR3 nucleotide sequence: TGTGCCAGAAGCTTGCTACAGCGGGGAGCCACTGAAGCTTTCTTT.

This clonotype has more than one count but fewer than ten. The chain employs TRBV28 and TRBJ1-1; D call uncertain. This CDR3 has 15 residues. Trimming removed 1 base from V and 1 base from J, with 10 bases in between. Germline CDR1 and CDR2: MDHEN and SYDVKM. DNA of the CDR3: TGTGCCAGCAGTTTATCGGCTCCGAGGAACACTGAAGCTTTCTTT. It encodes CASSLSAPRNTEAFF.

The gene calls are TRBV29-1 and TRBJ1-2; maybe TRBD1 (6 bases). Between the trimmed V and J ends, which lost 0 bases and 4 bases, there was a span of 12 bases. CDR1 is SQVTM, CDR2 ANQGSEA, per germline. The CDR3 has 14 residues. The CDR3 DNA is TGCAGCGTTGAAGATCGGTCAGGGGCCTATGGCTACACCTTC. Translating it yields CSVEDRSGAYGYTF. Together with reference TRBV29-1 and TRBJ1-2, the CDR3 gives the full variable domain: SAVISQKPSRDICQRGTSLTIQCQVDSQVTMMFWYRQQPGQSLTLIATANQGSEATYESGFVIDKFPISRPNLTFSTLTVSNMSPEDSSIYLCSVEDRSGAYGYTFGSGTRLTVV.